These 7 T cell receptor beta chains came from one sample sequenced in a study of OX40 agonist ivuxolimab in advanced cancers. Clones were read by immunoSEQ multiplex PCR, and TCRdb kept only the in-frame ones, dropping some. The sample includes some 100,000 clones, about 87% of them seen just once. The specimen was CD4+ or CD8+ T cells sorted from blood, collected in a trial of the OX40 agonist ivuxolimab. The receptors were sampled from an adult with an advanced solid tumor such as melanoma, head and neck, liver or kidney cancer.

CDR3 sequence (DNA): TGTGCCAGCAGTTTATTGGCAGAAAAACTGTTTTTT. The encoded protein is CASSLLAEKLFF. The genes are TRBV28 and TRBJ1-4, with no clear D. Between the trimmed V and J ends, which lost 1 base and 8 bases, there was a span of 5 bases. This CDR3 has 12 residues. CDR1 MDHEN and CDR2 SYDVKM come from the germline V gene. The complete variable domain, with remaining parts taken from reference TRBV28 and TRBJ1-4, reads DVKVTQSSRYLVKRTGEKVFLECVQDMDHENMFWYRQDPGLGLRLIYFSYDVKMKEKGDIPEGYSVSREKKERFSLILESASTNQTSMYLCASSLLAEKLFFGSGTQLSVL.

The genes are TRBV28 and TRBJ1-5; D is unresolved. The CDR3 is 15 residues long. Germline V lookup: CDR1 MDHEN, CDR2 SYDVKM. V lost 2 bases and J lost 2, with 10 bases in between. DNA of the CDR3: TGTGCCAGCAGTTTAGACGTCGGGGGCAATCAGCCCCAGCATTTT. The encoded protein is CASSLDVGGNQPQHF.

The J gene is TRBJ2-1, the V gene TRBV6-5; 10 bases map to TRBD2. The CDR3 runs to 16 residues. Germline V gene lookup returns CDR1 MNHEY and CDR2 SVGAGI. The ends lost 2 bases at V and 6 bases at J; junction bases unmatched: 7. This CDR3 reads CASSYTIAGGPNEQFF. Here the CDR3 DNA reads TGTGCCAGCAGTTACACCATAGCGGGGGGCCCCAATGAGCAGTTCTTC.

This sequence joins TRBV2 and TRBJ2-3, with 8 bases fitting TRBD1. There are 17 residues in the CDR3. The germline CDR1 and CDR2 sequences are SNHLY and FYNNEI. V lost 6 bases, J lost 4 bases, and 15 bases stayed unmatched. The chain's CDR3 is CASRSRDRPLLPDTQYF. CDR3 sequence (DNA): TGTGCCAGCAGGTCACGGGACAGGCCTTTACTCCCAGATACGCAGTATTTT. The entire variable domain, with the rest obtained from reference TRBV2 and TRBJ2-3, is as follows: EPEVTQTPSHQVTQMGQEVILRCVPISNHLYFYWYRQILGQKVEFLVSFYNNEISEKSEIFDDQFSVERPDGSNFTLKIRSTKLEDSAMYFCASRSRDRPLLPDTQYFGPGTRLTVL.

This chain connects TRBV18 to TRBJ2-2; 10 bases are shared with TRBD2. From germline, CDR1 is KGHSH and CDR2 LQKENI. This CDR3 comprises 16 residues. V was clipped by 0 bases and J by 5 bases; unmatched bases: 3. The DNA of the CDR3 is TGTGCCAGCTCACCACCCGCGACTAGCGGGACCGGGGAGCTGTTTTTT. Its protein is CASSPPATSGTGELFF.

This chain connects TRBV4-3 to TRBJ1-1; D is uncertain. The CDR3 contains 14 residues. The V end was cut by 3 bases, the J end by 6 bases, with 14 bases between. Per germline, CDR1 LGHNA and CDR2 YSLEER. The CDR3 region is CASSHQTNFAEAFF. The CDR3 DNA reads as TGCGCCAGCAGCCACCAAACCAATTTTGCTGAAGCTTTCTTT.

In DNA form, the CDR3 reads TGTGCCAGCACCGAAGGGGGGGGCTCCTACGAGCAGTACTTC. This gives the protein CASTEGGGSYEQYF. The chain couples TRBV28 to TRBJ2-7; D is possibly TRBD2 (7 bases). The CDR3 totals 14 residues. CDR1 is MDHEN and CDR2 is SYDVKM in the germline V gene. V dropped 7 bases and J dropped 0 bases, with 13 bases sitting between them.